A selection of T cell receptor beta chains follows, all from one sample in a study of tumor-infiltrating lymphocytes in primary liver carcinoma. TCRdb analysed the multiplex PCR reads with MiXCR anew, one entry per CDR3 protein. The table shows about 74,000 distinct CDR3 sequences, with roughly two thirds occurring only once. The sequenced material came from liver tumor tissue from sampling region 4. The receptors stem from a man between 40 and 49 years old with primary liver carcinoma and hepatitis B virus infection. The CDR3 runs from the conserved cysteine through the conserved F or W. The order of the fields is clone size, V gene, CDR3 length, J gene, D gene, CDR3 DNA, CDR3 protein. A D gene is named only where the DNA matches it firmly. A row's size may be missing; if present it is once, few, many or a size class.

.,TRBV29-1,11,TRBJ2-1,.,TGCATCGTTGAGGGGAACAATGAGCAGTTCTTC,CIVEGNNEQFF
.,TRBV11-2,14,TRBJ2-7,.,TGTGCCAGCTCGTGGTCGGACAATATACGAGGGCAGTACTTC,CASSWSDNIRGQYF
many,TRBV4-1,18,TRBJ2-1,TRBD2,TGCGCCAGCAGACAACAAGCGCGGGGACTAGAAGTCTACAATGAGCAGTTCTTC,CASRQQARGLEVYNEQFF
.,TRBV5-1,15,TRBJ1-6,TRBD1,TGCGCCAGCTGCTTGGACAGGGAGCAGAGTTCACCCCTCCACTTT,CASCLDREQSSPLHF
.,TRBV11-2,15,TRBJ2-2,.,TGTACCAGCAGCTTACGGCCGGAGGACACCGGGGAGCTGTTTTTT,CTSSLRPEDTGELFF
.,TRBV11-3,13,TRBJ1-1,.,TGTGCCAGCAGCTTAGCAGAGGGGACTCAAGCTTTCTTC,CASSLAEGTQAFF
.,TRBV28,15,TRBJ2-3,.,TGTGCCAGCAGTTTAGATCAACCCAGGGCAAATACACAGTATTTT,CASSLDQPRANTQYF
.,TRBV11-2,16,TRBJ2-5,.,TGTGCCATCAAATCCCGGGACTCCGTCCACCAAGAGACACAGTACTTC,CAIKSRDSVHQETQYF
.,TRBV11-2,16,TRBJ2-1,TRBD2,TGTGCCAGCGGCCGGGGGGGCGGGAGTCCCACAGAAGAGCAATTCTTC,CASGRGGGSPTEEQFF
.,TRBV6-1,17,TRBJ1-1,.,TGTACCAGCAGTGGTCGGGACACTGACTTCGGATATGGTGAAGCTTTCTTT,CTSSGRDTDFGYGEAFF
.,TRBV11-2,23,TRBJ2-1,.,TGTGCCAGCAGCTTAGATTGGAGGCTGAGGACGAACCGGGACCCCTGGTCCTACAATGAGCAGTTCTTC,CASSLDWRLRTNRDPWSYNEQFF
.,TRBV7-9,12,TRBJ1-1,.,TGTGCCACCAGCTTGGATAGGGGCGAAGCTTTCTTT,CATSLDRGEAFF
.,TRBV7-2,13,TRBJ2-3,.,TGTGCCAGCAGCTTAGTCCAAGGTTATACGCAGTATTTT,CASSLVQGYTQYF
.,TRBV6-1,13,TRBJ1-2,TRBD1,TGTGCCGGCAGTACGGGACAGGGAAATGGCTACGCCTTC,CAGSTGQGNGYAF
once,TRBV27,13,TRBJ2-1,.,TGTGCCAGCGGTGACAGGACTTCGGGTGAGCAGTTCTTC,CASGDRTSGEQFF
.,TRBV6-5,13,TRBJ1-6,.,TGTGCAAACACCGGGGTCGGCAATTCACCCCTCCACTTT,CANTGVGNSPLHF
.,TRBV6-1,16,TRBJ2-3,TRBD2,TGTGACAGCAGTCCCCCGGGGGGAAGGGGCACAGATACGCATTATTTT,CDSSPPGGRGTDTHYF
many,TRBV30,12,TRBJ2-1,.,TGTGCCTGGGCCCCCTCCTACAATGAGCAGTTCTTC,CAWAPSYNEQFF
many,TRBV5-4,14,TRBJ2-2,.,TGTGCCAGCAGCTTCCCTGGGGGAACCGGGGAGCTGTTTTTT,CASSFPGGTGELFF
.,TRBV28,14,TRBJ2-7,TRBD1,TGTGCCATCAGATCCGACAGGGTCGCCTACGAGCAGTACTTC,CAIRSDRVAYEQYF
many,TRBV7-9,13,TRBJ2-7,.,TGTGCCAGCGGCCGGGTAGGTGCCTACGAGCAGTACTTC,CASGRVGAYEQYF
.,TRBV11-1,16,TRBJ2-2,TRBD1,TGTGCCAGCATCATACAAGGACAGGGGAAAAGCGGGGAGCTGTTTTTC,CASIIQGQGKSGELFF
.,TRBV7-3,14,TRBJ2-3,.,TGTGCCAGCAGCTTAGACGGGAGCATAGTTACGCAGTATTTT,CASSLDGSIVTQYF
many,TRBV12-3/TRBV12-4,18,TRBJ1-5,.,TGTGCCAGCAGTTTACTAGGGGCTGGGGTATCAAGCAATCAGCCCCAGCATTTT,CASSLLGAGVSSNQPQHF
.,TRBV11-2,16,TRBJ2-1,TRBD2,TGTGCCAGTAGCCCGCGCCCCAACGGGAGGATCTATGAGCAGTTCTTC,CASSPRPNGRIYEQFF
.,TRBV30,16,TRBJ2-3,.,TGTGCCGGGAAGGGGAACAGGGACCCGAGCACAGATACGCAGTATTTT,CAGKGNRDPSTDTQYF
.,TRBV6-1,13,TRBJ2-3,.,TGTGCCACCAGTGAACAGGGCACAGATATGCAGTATTTT,CATSEQGTDMQYF
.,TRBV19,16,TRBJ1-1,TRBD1,TGTGCCAGTAGTGATCAAGACAGGGGGCCTGGGACTGAAGCTTTCTTT,CASSDQDRGPGTEAFF
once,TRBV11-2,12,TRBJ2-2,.,TGTGCCAGCAACACGAACACCGGGGAGCCGTTTTTT,CASNTNTGEPFF
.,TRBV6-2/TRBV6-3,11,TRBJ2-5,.,TGTGCCAGCAGTGGACAAGAGATCCATTACTTC,CASSGQEIHYF
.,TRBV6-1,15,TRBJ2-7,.,TGTGTCAGCAGTAGGCAGGGCTTCGAGTCGGGCAAGCAGTACTTC,CVSSRQGFESGKQYF
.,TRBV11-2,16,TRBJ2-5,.,TGTGCCGGCAGCTTAGTCCCGGCTAGAGGACAAGAGACCCAGTACTTC,CAGSLVPARGQETQYF
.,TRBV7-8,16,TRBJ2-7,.,TGTGCCAGCAGCCCCGCGAGGCGAGAGAACACCTGCGAGCAGTACTTC,CASSPARRENTCEQYF
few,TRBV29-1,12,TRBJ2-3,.,TGCAGCGCGCTCCCTGGCACAGATACGCAGTATTTT,CSALPGTDTQYF
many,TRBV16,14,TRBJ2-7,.,TGTGCCAGCAGCCAATCGAACTCCGCCTACGAGCAGTACTTC,CASSQSNSAYEQYF
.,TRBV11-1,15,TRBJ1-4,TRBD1,TGTGCCAGCAGATATAACAGGGGACCTAATGAAAAACTGTTTTTT,CASRYNRGPNEKLFF
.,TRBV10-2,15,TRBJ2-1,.,TGCGCCAGCGGCCGATATTTCGGAACCTCGAATGAGCAGTTCTTC,CASGRYFGTSNEQFF
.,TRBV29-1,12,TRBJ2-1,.,TGCAGTACACAGGACTCCTACAATGAGCAGTTCTTC,CSTQDSYNEQFF
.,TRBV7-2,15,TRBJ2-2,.,TGTGCCAGCAGCTTAGAAGGATCTTACACCGGGGAGCTGTTTTTT,CASSLEGSYTGELFF
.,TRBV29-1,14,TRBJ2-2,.,TGCAGCGTTGGGGTGGGAGCGAACACCGGGGAGCTGTTTTTT,CSVGVGANTGELFF
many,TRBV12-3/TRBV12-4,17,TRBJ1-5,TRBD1,TGTGCCAGCAGTTTCTCTTGGACAGGAGGGAAAGGACAGCCCCAGCATTTT,CASSFSWTGGKGQPQHF
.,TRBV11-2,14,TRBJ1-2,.,TGTGTCTGCAGAGAGAGGGACACCACCTATGGCTACGCCTTC,CVCRERDTTYGYAF
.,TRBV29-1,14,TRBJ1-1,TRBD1,TGCAGTGTTGGGGGGACAGGACAGGGGAATGAAGCTTCCTTT,CSVGGTGQGNEASF
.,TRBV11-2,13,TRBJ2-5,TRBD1,TGTGCCAGCAGCATAGACAGGGGCGGGGCACAGTACTTC,CASSIDRGGAQYF
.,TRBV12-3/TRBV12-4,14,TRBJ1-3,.,TGTGCGAGCAGCCTACAGGGAGTCGGAAACACCATATATTTT,CASSLQGVGNTIYF
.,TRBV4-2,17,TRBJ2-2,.,TGTGTCAGCATCCAAGACGAGGACGAGCAGTCAGCCGGGGAGTTGTTTTTT,CVSIQDEDEQSAGELFF
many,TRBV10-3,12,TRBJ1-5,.,TGTGCCATCAGTGGACAAAATCAGCCCCAGCATTTT,CAISGQNQPQHF
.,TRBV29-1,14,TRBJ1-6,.,TGCAGCGTCCGTACCGGACAAACGGCTTCACCTCCCCACTTT,CSVRTGQTASPPHF
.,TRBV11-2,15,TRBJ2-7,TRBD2,TGTACCAGCAGCCAATATTCGGGGGGGGGCTACGAGCAGCACTTC,CTSSQYSGGGYEQHF
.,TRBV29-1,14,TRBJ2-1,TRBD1,TGCAGCGCAATCTCCGGGACAGGCAACAATGTGCAGTTCTTC,CSAISGTGNNVQFF
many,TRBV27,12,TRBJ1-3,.,TGTGCCAGCAGGGGTTCTGGAAACACCATATATTTT,CASRGSGNTIYF
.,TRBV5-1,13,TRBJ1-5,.,TGCACCAGCAGCTTGGCCCCGGATCAGCCCCAACATTTT,CTSSLAPDQPQHF
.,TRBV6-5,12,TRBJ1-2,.,TGTGCCAGTAGTTACACGGGCTATGGCTACACCTTC,CASSYTGYGYTF
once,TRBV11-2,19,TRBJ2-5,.,TGTGCCAGCATCCCGCCCCCGCAGGTCAGGAAGGACTTCCAAGAGACCCAGTACTTT,CASIPPPQVRKDFQETQYF
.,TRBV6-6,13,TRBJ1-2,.,TGTGCCAGCCTAACAGCTTCTAACTATGGCTTCACATTC,CASLTASNYGFTF
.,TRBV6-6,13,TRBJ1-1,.,TGTGCCAGTAGACGACGGGAGAACATTGAAGCTTTCTTT,CASRRRENIEAFF
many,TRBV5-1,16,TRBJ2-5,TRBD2,TGCGCCAGCAGCTTTACTAGCGGAGGGGCCCAAGAGACCCAGTACTTC,CASSFTSGGAQETQYF
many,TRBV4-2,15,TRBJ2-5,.,TGTGCCAGCAGCCAAGGGGCGGGATTGGGAGAGACCCAGTACTTC,CASSQGAGLGETQYF
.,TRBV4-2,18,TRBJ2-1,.,TGTGCCAGCAACTTGTCTCTAGCTGGAGGCGGTTCCTACAATGAGCAGTTCTTC,CASNLSLAGGGSYNEQFF
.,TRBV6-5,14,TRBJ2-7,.,TGTGCCAGCAGTCCCTATGATCGTGTTAACGAGCAGTACTTC,CASSPYDRVNEQYF